Many counts were recorded for the clone carrying this T cell receptor beta chain. All sequencing subjects had displayed CD8+CD57+ cell expansion on flow cytometry. This specimen belongs to a study of CD8+CD57+ T cells in acquired aplastic anemia. Researchers used genomic DNA as the template to profile TCR beta VDJ and CDR3. MiXCR, run by TCRdb on the reads, gives a single entry per CDR3 protein. The data hold fewer than 85,000 distinct CDR3 sequences, with just over 70% observed a single time. The material sequenced was sorted CD4+, CD8+, or CD8+CD57+ T cells (not recorded which) from PBMCs. The sequence was collected from a human donor with aplastic anemia.

The CDR3 here is CASSLGRVNEQFF. Here the CDR3 DNA reads TGTGCCAGCAGCTTAGGGCGAGTAAATGAGCAGTTCTTC. J is TRBJ2-1 and V is TRBV13; no clear D gene. Trimming left V 0 bases short and J 7 bases short, with 7 bases between. Germline CDR1 PRHDT, CDR2 FYEKMQ (reference sequence). The CDR3 spans 13 residues.